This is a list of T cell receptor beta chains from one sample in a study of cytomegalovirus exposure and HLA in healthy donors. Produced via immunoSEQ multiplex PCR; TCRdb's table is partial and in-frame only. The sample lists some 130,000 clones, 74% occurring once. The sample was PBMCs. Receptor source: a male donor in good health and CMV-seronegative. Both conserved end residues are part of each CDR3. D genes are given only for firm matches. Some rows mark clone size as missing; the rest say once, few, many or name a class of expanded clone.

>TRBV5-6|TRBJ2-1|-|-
TGTGCCAGCAGCAGTTTCACAGGGTATGAGCAGTTCTTC
CASSSFTGYEQFF
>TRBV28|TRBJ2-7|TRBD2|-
TGTGCCAGCAGTTTGTCACTAGCGGGGGACTCCTACGAGCAGTACTTC
CASSLSLAGDSYEQYF
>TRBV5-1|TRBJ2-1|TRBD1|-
TGCGCCAGCAGCTTGGGGGTACAGGGGAGTTACAATGAGCAGTTCTTC
CASSLGVQGSYNEQFF
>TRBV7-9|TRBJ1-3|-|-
TGTGCCAGCAGCTTAGGGGCGGGAAACACCATATATTTT
CASSLGAGNTIYF
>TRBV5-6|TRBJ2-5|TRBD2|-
TGTGCCAGCAGCTGGGGACTAGCGGAAGAAGAGACCCAGTACTTC
CASSWGLAEEETQYF
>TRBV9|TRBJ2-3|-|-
TGTGCCAGCAGCGTAGGTACAGGTCGAAGCACAGATACGCAGTATTTT
CASSVGTGRSTDTQYF
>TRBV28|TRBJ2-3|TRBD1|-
TGTGCCATCCAGCGGGACAGGGTGGATACGCAGTATTTT
CAIQRDRVDTQYF
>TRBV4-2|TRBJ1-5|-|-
TGTGCCAGCAGCCAAGATCGGCAGGTGCATCAGCCCCAGCATTTT
CASSQDRQVHQPQHF
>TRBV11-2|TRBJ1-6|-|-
TGTGCCAGCAGCTCGCCGACAGGTAGCTCCTATAATTCACCCCTCCACTTT
CASSSPTGSSYNSPLHF
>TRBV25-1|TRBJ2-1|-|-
TGTGCCAGCAGTGATGCTAACCGCGCGGAGCAGTTCTTC
CASSDANRAEQFF
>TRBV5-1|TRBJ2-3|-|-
TGCGCCTCCGGTTGGGGGGAAGCCACAGATACGCAGTATTTT
CASGWGEATDTQYF
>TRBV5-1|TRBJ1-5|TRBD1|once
TGCGCCAGCAGCTTGGTTTCGGGGACAGGGAGGTTAGGCGGCAATCAGCCCCAGCATTTT
CASSLVSGTGRLGGNQPQHF
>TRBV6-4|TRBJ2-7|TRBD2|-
TGTGCCAGCAGTGACCCCCAAGGACTAGACTACTCCTACGAGCAGTACTTC
CASSDPQGLDYSYEQYF
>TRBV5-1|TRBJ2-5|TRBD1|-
TGCGCCAGCAGCTTTGGCTTGACAGGGAAAGAGACCCAGTACTTC
CASSFGLTGKETQYF
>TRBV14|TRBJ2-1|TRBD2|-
TGTGCCAGCAGCAGCGGCGGCGGGAGGGCCCTCGGTGAGCAGTTCTTC
CASSSGGGRALGEQFF
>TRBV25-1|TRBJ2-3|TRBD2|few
TGTGCCAGCAGTGAATTTCGGCTAGCGGGGGGCACAGATACGCAGTATTTT
CASSEFRLAGGTDTQYF
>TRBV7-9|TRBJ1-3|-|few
TGTGCCAGCAGCTTAGACCTACAGGGTACTGGAAACACCATATATTTT
CASSLDLQGTGNTIYF
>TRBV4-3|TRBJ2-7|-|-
TGCGCCAGCAGCCAAGATTCAGGGTTAGGAGACGAGCAGTACTTC
CASSQDSGLGDEQYF
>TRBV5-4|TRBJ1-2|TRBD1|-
TGTGCCAGCAGCGTAGACGGACAGGGCGGCTACACCTTC
CASSVDGQGGYTF
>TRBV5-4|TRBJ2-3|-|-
TGTGCCAGCAGCTTGCCAGTCTCCACAGATACGCAGTATTTT
CASSLPVSTDTQYF
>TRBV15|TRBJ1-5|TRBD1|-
TGTGCCACCAGCAGAGACAGGGGGCGTCAGCCCCAGCATTTT
CATSRDRGRQPQHF
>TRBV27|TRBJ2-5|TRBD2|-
TGTGCCAGCAGTTCCGGGACTAGGAGGGAGACCCAGTACTTC
CASSSGTRRETQYF
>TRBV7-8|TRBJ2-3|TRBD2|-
TGTGCCAGCACCCTAAAGGGACTAGCGGGAGGGAAGGCAGATACGCAGTATTTT
CASTLKGLAGGKADTQYF
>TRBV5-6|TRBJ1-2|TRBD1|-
TGTGCCAGCAGCTTGGAGGACAGGGGGTATGGCTACACCTTC
CASSLEDRGYGYTF
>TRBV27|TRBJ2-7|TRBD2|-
TGTGCCAGCAGTTCACCGGGACTAGCGGGAGGTGGAGAGCAGTACTTC
CASSSPGLAGGGEQYF
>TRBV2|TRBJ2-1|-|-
TGTGCCAGCAGTGAGTCGGGGAACCGCTACAATGAGCAGTTCTTC
CASSESGNRYNEQFF
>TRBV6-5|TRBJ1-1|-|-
TGTGCCAGCAGTTACATCCAAGAGGGGGTTGAAGCTTTCTTT
CASSYIQEGVEAFF
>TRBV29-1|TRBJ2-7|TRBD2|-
TGCAGCGTTACCGGGACTAGCCGAGAGCAGTACTTC
CSVTGTSREQYF
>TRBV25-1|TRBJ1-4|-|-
TGTGCCAGCAGTGATACGAGGGCGGGCTATGAAAAACTGTTTTTT
CASSDTRAGYEKLFF
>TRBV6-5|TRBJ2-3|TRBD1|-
TGTGCCAGCAGTGACAGGGGGCTCACAGATACGCAGTATTTT
CASSDRGLTDTQYF
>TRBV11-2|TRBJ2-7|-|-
TGTGCCAGCAGCTTAGAGGGGGCTTACGAGCAGTACTTC
CASSLEGAYEQYF
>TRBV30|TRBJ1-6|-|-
TGTGCCTGGAGTGTACAGGATAATTCACCCCTCCACTTT
CAWSVQDNSPLHF